The 22 T cell receptor beta chains in this list originate from one sample, sequenced in a study of Ad26.COV2.S vaccination and SARS-CoV-2 variants. Method: immunoSEQ multiplex PCR; TCRdb's copy keeps in-frame clones and lacks some. The sample lists approximately 400,000 clones, about 85% occurring once. The treatment denotes: 19 received Ad26.COV2.S at low or high dose, single or two shots; roughly five received placebo; per-sample allocation not given. Collection of samples fell on day 63 after the first vaccine or placebo injection. The source was peripheral blood, collected in a trial of Ad26.COV2.S vaccine versus placebo. The receptors shown here come from a person aged 18 to 59 who received the Ad26.COV2.S COVID-19 vaccine or a placebo.

The rearrangement joins TRBV18 to TRBJ2-3; D not certain. V lost 2 bases, J lost 0 bases, and 18 bases lay in between. The CDR3 has 18 residues. CDR1 is KGHSH and CDR2 is LQKENI in the germline V gene. This CDR3 is CASSPWSPIPHSTDTQYF. DNA for the CDR3: TGTGCCAGCTCACCATGGTCCCCGATTCCTCATAGCACAGATACGCAGTATTTT.

The chain employs TRBV4-1 and TRBJ2-7; weak D call: TRBD1 (6 bases). Germline CDR1 is MGHRA and CDR2 is YSYEKL. This CDR3 contains 14 residues. V dropped 1 base and J dropped 3 bases, with 10 bases sitting between them. Written as DNA, the CDR3 is TGCGCCAGCAGCCAAGCCGGACAGCTCTACGAGCAGTACTTC. It encodes CASSQAGQLYEQYF.

The genes are TRBV18 and TRBJ2-7; D call uncertain. Germline loops: CDR1 KGHSH, CDR2 LQKENI. The V gene lost 2 bases and the J gene lost 0 bases, with 2 bases spanning the gap. This CDR3 region has 12 residues. CDR3 protein: CASSPYSYEQYF. Here the CDR3 DNA reads TGTGCCAGCTCACCATACTCCTACGAGCAGTACTTC. The full variable domain, rest sourced from reference TRBV18 and TRBJ2-7, is NAGVMQNPRHLVRRRGQEARLRCSPMKGHSHVYWYRQLPEEGLKFMVYLQKENIIDESGMPKERFSAEFPKEGPSILRIQQVVRGDSAAYFCASSPYSYEQYFGPGTRLTVT.

The chain couples TRBV7-9 to TRBJ2-7; D is perhaps TRBD2 (6 bases). Germline CDR1 reads SEHNR; CDR2 reads FQNEAQ (reference sequence). Trimming left V 4 bases short and J 1 base short, with 14 bases between. CDR3 length: 15 amino acids. The CDR3 reads CASSSSARGSYEQYF. CDR3 in DNA: TGTGCCAGCAGCTCAAGTGCCCGGGGGTCCTACGAGCAGTACTTC.

The chain joins TRBV9 to TRBJ2-7; D unclear. The V end was cut by 2 bases, the J end by 2 bases, with 8 bases between. The V gene's germline CDR1 is SGDLS and CDR2 YYNGEE. This CDR3 comprises 13 residues. In DNA form, the CDR3 reads TGTGCCAGCAGCGTGGACGAGGCCTACGAGCAGTACTTC. This translates into CASSVDEAYEQYF.

The chain joins TRBV11-2 to TRBJ1-1, with D possibly matching TRBD1 (5 bases). The CDR3 has 13 residues. The germline CDR1 and CDR2 sequences are SGHAT and FQNNGV. V was shortened by 5 bases and J by 6 bases, with 13 bases between the two germline ends. CDR3 bases: TGTGCCAGCAGCGTAAGGGGAATAGCTGAAGCTTTCTTT. Translated: CASSVRGIAEAFF.

The gene calls are TRBV30 and TRBJ2-5, with D perhaps given as TRBD1 or TRBD2 (7 bases each). The CDR3 length is 14 residues. Trimming left V 3 bases short and J 3 bases short, with 14 bases between. Germline CDR1 and CDR2: GTSNPN and SVGIG (reference sequence). The CDR3 nucleotides read TGTGCCTGGAGCATCGGGGGGACAGAAGAGACCCAGTACTTC. It specifies CAWSIGGTEETQYF.

The rearrangement links TRBV6-5 to TRBJ2-7, with 10 bases lining up with TRBD2. V lost 6 bases to trimming and J lost 5 bases; unmatched junction nucleotides: 7. Germline loops: CDR1 MNHEY, CDR2 SVGAGI. The CDR3 has 14 amino acids. The CDR3 DNA reads as TGTGCCAGCAGAAATAGCGGGAGGATCGACGAGCAGTACTTC. Translating gives CASRNSGRIDEQYF.

The V call is TRBV5-6, the J call TRBJ1-5; D perhaps matches TRBD1 (6 bases). Germline CDR1 SGHDT, CDR2 YYEEEE. Trimming left V 1 base short and J 5 bases short, with 10 bases between. The CDR3 covers 14 residues. The CDR3 loop reads CASSLRGADQPQHF. CDR3 sequence (DNA): TGTGCCAGCAGCTTGAGGGGGGCTGATCAGCCCCAGCATTTT.

This rearrangement joins TRBV7-9 to TRBJ2-7; the match to TRBD2 covers 9 bases. The CDR3 length is 14 residues. The V segment lost 3 bases and the J segment 4 bases; nucleotides outside the gene matches: 4. The germline CDR1 and CDR2 sequences are SEHNR and FQNEAQ (reference sequence). CDR3 DNA sequence: TGTGCCAGCAGCTTCAGTAGCGGGGGTTACGAGCAGTACTTC. Protein product: CASSFSSGGYEQYF.

J is TRBJ2-1 and V is TRBV7-8; TRBD1 matches at 7 bases. Unmatched junction bases numbered 4, after V lost 4 bases and J lost 1 base. The germline V gene encodes CDR1 SGHVS and CDR2 FQNEAQ. The CDR3 has 15 amino acids. This chain's CDR3 is CASSYRQGSYNEQFF. The CDR3 DNA sequence: TGTGCCAGCAGCTACCGACAGGGATCCTACAATGAGCAGTTCTTC.

The rearrangement uses TRBV27 and TRBJ2-7; 7 positions match TRBD2. J lost 2 bases, V lost 3 bases, and 10 bases had no gene match. CDR1 MNHEY and CDR2 SMNVEV come from the germline V gene (reference sequence). The CDR3 is 16 residues long. The DNA of the CDR3 is TGTGCCAGCAGTTTCACCCCTAGGGAGGGCGCCTACGAGCAGTACTTC. It yields the protein CASSFTPREGAYEQYF.

This rearrangement joins TRBV27 to TRBJ2-2; D is uncertain. Looked up from germline, CDR1 is MNHEY and CDR2 is SMNVEV (reference sequence). V gave up 6 bases and J gave up 3 bases, with 8 bases separating them. CDR3 length: 13 residues. CDR3 sequence reads: CASRPGYTGELFF. DNA of the CDR3: TGTGCCAGCAGGCCCGGGTACACCGGGGAGCTGTTTTTT.

The chain recombines TRBV18 with TRBJ2-3, with a tentative D call TRBD2 (6 bases). With 9 bases removed from V and 6 bases from J, the gap between germline ends came to 28 bases. CDR3 length: 17 amino acids. Germline assignment: CDR1 KGHSH and CDR2 LQKENI. Here the CDR3 reads CASSTQVGGSRGDTQYF. The CDR3 DNA reads TGTGCCAGTTCAACCCAGGTGGGGGGTTCCCGTGGCGATACGCAGTATTTT.

This sequence joins TRBV9 and TRBJ2-3; the match to TRBD2 covers 8 bases. Germline trimming cut 0 bases from V and 5 bases from J; bases unmatched to any gene: 8. This CDR3 is 16 amino acids long. Germline V gene data show CDR1 as SGDLS and CDR2 as YYNGEE. The CDR3, as DNA: TGTGCCAGCAGCGTAGCTACGCGGGAGGATTTAGATACGCAGTATTTT. Amino acids: CASSVATREDLDTQYF.

The chain has TRBV6-1 and TRBJ1-1, with D unclear. The germline CDR1 and CDR2 sequences are MNHNS and SASEGT. The ends were cut back, 2 bases at V and 7 bases at J, with 17 bases in the middle. The CDR3 has 15 amino acids. The CDR3 region is CASSETTGRPYEAFF. The CDR3 region has the DNA TGTGCCAGCAGTGAAACAACGGGCAGACCATATGAAGCTTTCTTT.

This clone has ten or more counts. The rearrangement uses TRBV3-1 (or the pseudogene TRBV3-2) and TRBJ1-6, with D maybe TRBD1 (6 bases). The ends were cut back, 4 bases at V and 6 bases at J, with 13 bases in the middle. CDR3 length: 15 amino acids. CDR1 and CDR2 from the germline V gene are LGHDT and YNNKEL (reference sequence). The CDR3 sequence: CASSPLRTVNSPLHF. CDR3 nucleotides: TGTGCCAGCAGCCCCCTACGGACAGTTAATTCACCCCTCCACTTT.

This chain joins TRBV28 and TRBJ2-3, with D uncertain. The CDR3 is made up of 10 amino acids. The germline V and J ends were trimmed by 3 bases and 11 bases, with 6 bases remaining between them. The V gene's germline CDR1 is MDHEN and CDR2 SYDVKM. The CDR3 spells CASSFRGQYF. The CDR3 coding sequence is TGTGCCAGCAGTTTCCGTGGGCAGTATTTT.

The chain joins TRBV10-3 to TRBJ1-2; D possibly corresponds to TRBD1 (5 bases). Trimming removed 3 bases at V and 5 bases at J, with 16 bases between. Germline V gene lookup returns CDR1 ENHRY and CDR2 SYGVKD. The CDR3 length is 15 residues. The CDR3 region is CAISDNPVQVYGYTF. In DNA form, the CDR3 reads TGTGCCATCAGTGACAATCCCGTACAGGTATATGGCTACACCTTC.

This clone turned up a few times. The chain has TRBV28 and TRBJ1-4, with 8 bases lining up with TRBD1. The germline V gene encodes CDR1 MDHEN and CDR2 SYDVKM. CDR3 size: 13 residues. V shed 6 bases, J shed 10 bases, and the junction held 7 bases outside the gene matches. The CDR3 loop is CASRKQGGGKLFF. CDR3 in DNA: TGTGCCAGCAGGAAACAGGGGGGAGGAAAACTGTTTTTT.

The chain links TRBV19 to TRBJ2-1, with 11 bases matching TRBD2. J lost 2 bases, V lost 2 bases, and 8 bases had no gene match. CDR1 is LNHDA and CDR2 is SQIVND in the germline V gene (reference sequence). This CDR3 comprises 18 residues. The CDR3 DNA sequence: TGTGCCAGTAGTATAACCCCCCTTAGCGGGAGGGCCTACAATGAGCAGTTCTTC. As protein: CASSITPLSGRAYNEQFF.

The chain carries TRBV5-1 and TRBJ2-1; D is ambiguous. The CDR3 has 15 residues. The germline CDR1 and CDR2 sequences are SGHRS and YFSETQ. V was cut by 4 bases and J by 1 base, with 12 bases left in between. The CDR3 bases are TGCGCCAGCAGCGTAGACCAATTGTCCTACAATGAGCAGTTCTTC. Residues: CASSVDQLSYNEQFF.